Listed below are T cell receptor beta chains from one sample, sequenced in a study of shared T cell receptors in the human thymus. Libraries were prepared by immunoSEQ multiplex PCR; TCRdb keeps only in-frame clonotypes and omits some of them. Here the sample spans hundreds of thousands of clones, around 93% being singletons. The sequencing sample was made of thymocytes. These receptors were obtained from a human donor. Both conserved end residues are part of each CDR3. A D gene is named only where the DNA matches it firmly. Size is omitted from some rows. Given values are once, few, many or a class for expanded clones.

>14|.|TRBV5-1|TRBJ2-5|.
TGCGCCAGCAGTGGTGGAGGACAGCAAGAGACCCAGTACTTC
CASSGGGQQETQYF
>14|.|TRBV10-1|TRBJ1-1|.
TGCGCCAGCAGTGAGTCGGGACGCAACACTGAAGCTTTCTTT
CASSESGRNTEAFF
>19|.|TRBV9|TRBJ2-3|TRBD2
TGTGCCAGCAGCGATCGTTGGGCACTAGCGGGAGAAGTCACAGATACGCAGTATTTT
CASSDRWALAGEVTDTQYF
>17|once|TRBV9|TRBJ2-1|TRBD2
TGTGCCAGCAGCGTAGAACTAGCGGGAGGTGGGTGCAATGAGCAGTTCTTC
CASSVELAGGGCNEQFF
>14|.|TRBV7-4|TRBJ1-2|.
TGTGCCAGCAGCTTAGAGGGATCGGACTATGGCTACACCTTC
CASSLEGSDYGYTF
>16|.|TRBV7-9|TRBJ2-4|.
TGTGCCAGCAGCTTAGTAGGGGGACTAGCCAAAAACATTCAGTACTTC
CASSLVGGLAKNIQYF
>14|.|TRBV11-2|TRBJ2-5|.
TGTGCCAGCAGCTTAGATACCAGTCAAGAGACCCAGTACTTC
CASSLDTSQETQYF
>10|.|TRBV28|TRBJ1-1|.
TGTGCCAGCAGTTCAAGGGGAGCTTTCTTT
CASSSRGAFF
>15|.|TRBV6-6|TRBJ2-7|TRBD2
TGTGCCAGCAGACACCGGTGGTTCGGGGAGGGAGGGCAGTACTTC
CASRHRWFGEGGQYF
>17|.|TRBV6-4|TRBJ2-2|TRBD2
TGTGCCAGCAGTGATCTACCGGGGACTAGTTCCACCGGGGAGCTGTTTTTT
CASSDLPGTSSTGELFF
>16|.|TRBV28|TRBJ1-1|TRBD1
TGTGCCAGCAGTTTACCGGGACAGGGGGCTAACACTGAAGCTTTCTTT
CASSLPGQGANTEAFF
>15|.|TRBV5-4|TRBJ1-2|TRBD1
TGTGCCAGCAGCGGGGACAGACCACCTAACTATGGCTACACCTTC
CASSGDRPPNYGYTF
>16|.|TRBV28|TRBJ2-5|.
TGTGCCAGCAGCCCCTTAGGTGGGGCGAGGCAAGAGACCCAGTACTTC
CASSPLGGARQETQYF
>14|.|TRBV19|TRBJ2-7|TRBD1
TGTGCCAGTAGTACCGCAGGGGGCTTCTACGAGCAGTACTTC
CASSTAGGFYEQYF
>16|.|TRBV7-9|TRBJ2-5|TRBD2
TGTGCCAGCAGCTTAGTAGCGGGAGGGCCCGAAGAGACCCAGTACTTC
CASSLVAGGPEETQYF
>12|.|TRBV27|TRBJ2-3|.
TGTGCCAGCAGTTTATTAGGGGCTACGCAGTATTTT
CASSLLGATQYF
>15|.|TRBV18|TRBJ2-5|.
TGTGCCAGCTTCCCGTGGCCTAGACTCCAAGAGACCCAGTACTTC
CASFPWPRLQETQYF
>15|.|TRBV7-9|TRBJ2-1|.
TGTGCCAGCAGCCTACAAGGCGCATGTCACAATGAGCAGTTCTTC
CASSLQGACHNEQFF
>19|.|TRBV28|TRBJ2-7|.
TGTGCCAGCAGCCCCGTGAGCCTGAAGGCCGCCCAACGGTCCTACGAGCAGTACTTC
CASSPVSLKAAQRSYEQYF
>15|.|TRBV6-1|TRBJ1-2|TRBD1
TGTGCCAGCAGTGATACAGGGGCCCCGGGTTATGGCTACACCTTC
CASSDTGAPGYGYTF
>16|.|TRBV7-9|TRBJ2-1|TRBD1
TGTGCCAGCAGCCCTAAGGGACAGGGGTCCTACAATGAGCAGTTCTTC
CASSPKGQGSYNEQFF
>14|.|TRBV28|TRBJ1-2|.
TGTGCCAGCAGTTTGCCCCCTCCCTACTATGGCTACACCTTC
CASSLPPPYYGYTF
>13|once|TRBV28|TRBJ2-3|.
TGTGCCAGCGGAGTCCGGGCCCCAGATACGCAGTATTTT
CASGVRAPDTQYF
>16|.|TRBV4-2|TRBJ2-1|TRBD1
TGTGCCAGCAGCCAAGATAGGGGGACAGGATCAGGTGAGCAGTTCTTC
CASSQDRGTGSGEQFF
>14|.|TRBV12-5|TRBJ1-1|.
TGTGCTAGTGCCCCCGGACTGAAGTACACTGAAGCTTTCTTT
CASAPGLKYTEAFF
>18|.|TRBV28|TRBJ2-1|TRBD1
TGTGCCAGCAGTTCCTACAGGGGTAGGGTATATATGAAGAATGAGCAGTTCTTC
CASSSYRGRVYMKNEQFF
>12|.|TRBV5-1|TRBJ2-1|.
TGCGCCAGCAGCTTGGCCGAAAATGAGCAGTTCTTC
CASSLAENEQFF
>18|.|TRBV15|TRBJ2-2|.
TGTGCCACCAGCAGATTTCGTGGGACCCTTTCTTACACCGGGGAGCTGTTTTTT
CATSRFRGTLSYTGELFF
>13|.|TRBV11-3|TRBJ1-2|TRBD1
TGTGCCAGCAGCCTCAGACAGGGCTATGGCTACACCTTC
CASSLRQGYGYTF
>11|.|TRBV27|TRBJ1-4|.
TGTGCCAGCAGTACCGGGGGAAAACTGTTTTTT
CASSTGGKLFF
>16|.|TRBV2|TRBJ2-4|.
TGTGCCAGCAGGCCCCGGGACCGCTTAGCCAAAAACATTCAGTACTTC
CASRPRDRLAKNIQYF
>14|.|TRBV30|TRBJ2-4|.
TGTGCCTGGAGTGTACATCAGGGCCGGAACATTCAGTACTTC
CAWSVHQGRNIQYF
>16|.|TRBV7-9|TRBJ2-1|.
TGTGCCAGCAGCTTTTTAAAGGGACTCGCTCCCAATGAGCAGTTCTTC
CASSFLKGLAPNEQFF
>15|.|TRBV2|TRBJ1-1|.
TGTGCCAGCAGTGGAGGCCAGGGACGGAACACTGAAGCTTTCTTT
CASSGGQGRNTEAFF
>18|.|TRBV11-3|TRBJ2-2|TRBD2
TGTGCCAGCAGCTTAGGGTGGCTAGCGGGTGCGAACACCGGGGAGCTGTTTTTT
CASSLGWLAGANTGELFF
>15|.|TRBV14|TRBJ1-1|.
TGTGCCAGCAGCCAAGTTCGGCAGGGGAACACTGAAGCTTTCTTT
CASSQVRQGNTEAFF
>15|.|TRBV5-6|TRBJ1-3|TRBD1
TGTGCCAGCAGTCACTCTGGACAGGGTGCAAACACCATATATTTT
CASSHSGQGANTIYF
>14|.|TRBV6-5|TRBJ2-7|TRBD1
TGTGCCAGCAGCCCAGACAGGGGGTCCTACGAGCAGTACTTC
CASSPDRGSYEQYF
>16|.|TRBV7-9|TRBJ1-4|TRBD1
TGTGCCAGCAGCTTAGCGGGACAGTCAACTAATGAAAAACTGTTTTTT
CASSLAGQSTNEKLFF
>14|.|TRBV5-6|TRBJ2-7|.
TGTGCCAGCAGCGGAGGGACGGAACCCTACGAGCAGTACTTC
CASSGGTEPYEQYF
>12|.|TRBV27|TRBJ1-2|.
TGTGCCAGCAGTTTTCGGGGGTATGGCTACACCTTC
CASSFRGYGYTF
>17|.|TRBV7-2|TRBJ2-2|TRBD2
TGTGCCAGCAGCTTAGGGGCTAGCGGGGGTTCCACCGGGGAGCTGTTTTTT
CASSLGASGGSTGELFF
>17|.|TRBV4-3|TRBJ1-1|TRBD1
TGCGCCAGCAGCCAAGAGGTTCCAGGGGGGATGAACACTGAAGCTTTCTTT
CASSQEVPGGMNTEAFF
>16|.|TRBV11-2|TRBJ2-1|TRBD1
TGTGCCAGCAGTCCTCCGGGACAGGGATCGGGCAATGAGCAGTTCTTC
CASSPPGQGSGNEQFF
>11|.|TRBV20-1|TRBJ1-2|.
TGCAGTGCCACATACAGGGAAGGCTACACCTTC
CSATYREGYTF
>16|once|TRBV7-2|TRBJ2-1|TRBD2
TGTGCCAGCAGCTTAGGTCCCCTAGCGGGAGGCAATGAGCAGTTCTTC
CASSLGPLAGGNEQFF
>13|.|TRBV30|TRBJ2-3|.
TGTGCCTGGAGGTCCGGCGGCACAGATACGCAGTATTTT
CAWRSGGTDTQYF
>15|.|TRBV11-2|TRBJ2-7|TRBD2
TGTGCCAGCAGCCGGGGAGGGGCCTCGACCTACGAGCAGTACTTC
CASSRGGASTYEQYF
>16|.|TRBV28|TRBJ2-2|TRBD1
TGTGCCAGCACTAGAGCCCGGGACAGTAGCACCGGGGAGCTGTTTTTT
CASTRARDSSTGELFF
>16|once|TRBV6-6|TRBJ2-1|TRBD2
TGTGCCAGCAGGTGGGCTAGCGGGAGTGAGTGCAATGAGCAGTTCTTC
CASRWASGSECNEQFF
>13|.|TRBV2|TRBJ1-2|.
TGTGCCAGCAAACGGGAACCTAACTATGGCTACACCTTC
CASKREPNYGYTF
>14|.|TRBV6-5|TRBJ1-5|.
TGTGCCAGCAGTCCGGACAGTTCTTATCAGCCCCAGCATTTT
CASSPDSSYQPQHF
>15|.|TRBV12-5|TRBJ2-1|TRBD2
TGTGCTAGTGCCCCAGCTAGCGGGCCCTACAATGAGCAGTTCTTC
CASAPASGPYNEQFF
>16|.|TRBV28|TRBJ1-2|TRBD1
TGTGCCAGCAGTTTGAAGGGACAGGGGGCGCGGGATGGCTACACCTTC
CASSLKGQGARDGYTF
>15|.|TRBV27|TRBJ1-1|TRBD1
TGTGCCAGCAGTTTAAGGGGACAGGGGGTCACTGAAGCTTTCTTT
CASSLRGQGVTEAFF
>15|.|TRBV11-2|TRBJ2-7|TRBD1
TGTGCCAGCAGCTCCTGGGACAGGCCCTCCTACGAGCAGTACTTC
CASSSWDRPSYEQYF